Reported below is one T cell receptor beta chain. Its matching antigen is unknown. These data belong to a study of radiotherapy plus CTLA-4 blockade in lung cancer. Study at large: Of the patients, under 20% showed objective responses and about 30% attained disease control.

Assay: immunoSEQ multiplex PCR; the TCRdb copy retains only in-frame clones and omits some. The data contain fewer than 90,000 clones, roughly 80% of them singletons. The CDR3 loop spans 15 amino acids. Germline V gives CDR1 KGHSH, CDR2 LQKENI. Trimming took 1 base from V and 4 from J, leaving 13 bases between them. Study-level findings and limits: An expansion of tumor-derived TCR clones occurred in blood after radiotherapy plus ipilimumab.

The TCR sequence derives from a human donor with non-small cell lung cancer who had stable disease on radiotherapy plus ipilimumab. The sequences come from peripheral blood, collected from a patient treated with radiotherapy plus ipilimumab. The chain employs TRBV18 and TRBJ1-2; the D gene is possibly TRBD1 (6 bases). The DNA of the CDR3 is TGTGCCAGCTCACCACTCTCCGGGGGCGTCTATGGCTACACCTTC. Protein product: CASSPLSGGVYGYTF.